Here is one T cell receptor beta chain with its context. These data come from a study of siplizumab effects on memory and regulatory T cells. Trimming removed 3 bases from V and 6 bases from J; junction bases left unmatched: 7. This CDR3 contains 15 residues. Germline V lookup: CDR1 KGHSH, CDR2 LQKENI. TCRdb's copy holds only in-frame clones and misses some; the assay was immunoSEQ multiplex PCR. Of some 96,000 clones in the sample, about nine tenths were seen once. The chain has TRBV18 and TRBJ1-5; 8 bases are shared with TRBD1. This receptor was identified in a human donor in good health. Sequenced: CD4+ T cells sorted from blood. CDR3 bases: TGTGCCAGCTCACCTTCGACAGGGGTGGCTCAGCCCCAGCATTTT. This gives the protein CASSPSTGVAQPQHF.